The rows below give T cell receptor beta chains drawn from one sample of a study of identical twins. MiXCR was run by TCRdb on the 5' RACE reads, yielding one entry per CDR3 protein. The data contain around 450,000 distinct CDR3 sequences, 14% of them singletons. The sample was also reused in another study, on yellow fever vaccine responses in identical twins.

Sample: CD4+ T cells sorted from blood. These receptors were taken from a woman aged 18-30 years in good health. The CDR3 runs from the conserved cysteine through the conserved F or W. The D gene is left open where the match is weak. Some rows have no size entry. The others give once, few or many, or a class for an expanded clone.

D: NA; size: few; J: TRBJ2-5; V: TRBV18; CDR3: CASSQQAQETQYF; DNA: TGTGCCAGCTCCCAACAGGCCCAAGAGACCCAGTACTTC
D: NA; size: NA; J: TRBJ2-2; V: TRBV3-1; CDR3: CASRPGELNTGELFF; DNA: TGTGCCAGCAGACCCGGGGAACTGAACACCGGGGAGCTGTTTTTT
D: TRBD2; size: NA; J: TRBJ2-5; V: TRBV10-2; CDR3: CASSGSGGDGTQYF; DNA: TGCGCCAGCAGTGGGTCGGGGGGAGATGGGACCCAGTACTTC
D: TRBD2; size: few; J: TRBJ2-2; V: TRBV3-1; CDR3: CASSRGGGNTGELFF; DNA: TGTGCCAGCAGTCGCGGGGGGGGGAACACCGGGGAGCTGTTTTTT
D: NA; size: NA; J: TRBJ1-4; V: TRBV12-3/TRBV12-4; CDR3: CASSFGQVMAEKLFF; DNA: TGTGCCAGCAGTTTTGGGCAGGTGATGGCTGAAAAACTGTTTTTT
D: TRBD2; size: few; J: TRBJ2-2; V: TRBV19; CDR3: CASSNGLAGGVYTGELFF; DNA: TGTGCCAGTAGTAATGGACTAGCGGGAGGGGTTTACACCGGGGAGCTGTTTTTT
D: TRBD2; size: few; J: TRBJ2-7; V: TRBV12-3/TRBV12-4; CDR3: CASSFGASGTYEQYF; DNA: TGTGCCAGCAGTTTCGGGGCTAGCGGGACCTACGAGCAGTACTTC
D: NA; size: many; J: TRBJ2-7; V: TRBV12-3/TRBV12-4; CDR3: CASSIGGWGSAYEQYF; DNA: TGTGCCAGCAGTATAGGAGGGTGGGGAAGCGCCTACGAGCAGTACTTC
D: TRBD2; size: NA; J: TRBJ2-2; V: TRBV24-1; CDR3: CATKSGRANTGELFF; DNA: TGTGCCACTAAGAGCGGGAGGGCGAACACCGGGGAGCTGTTTTTT
D: NA; size: NA; J: TRBJ2-3; V: TRBV7-8; CDR3: CASSPNGGSVWDTQYF; DNA: TGTGCCAGCAGCCCAAATGGCGGTAGTGTCTGGGATACGCAGTATTTT
D: NA; size: NA; J: TRBJ2-5; V: TRBV5-1; CDR3: CASSLMVSRFRQETQYF; DNA: TGCGCCAGCAGCTTGATGGTATCGCGTTTTCGACAAGAGACCCAGTACTTC
D: TRBD1; size: few; J: TRBJ1-6; V: TRBV7-8; CDR3: CASSRLTGGNSPLHF; DNA: TGTGCCAGCAGCCGATTGACAGGGGGAAATTCACCCCTCCACTTT
D: TRBD2; size: few; J: TRBJ2-7; V: TRBV4-3; CDR3: CASSQEGSGNYEQYF; DNA: TGCGCCAGCAGCCAAGAGGGTAGCGGGAACTACGAGCAGTACTTC
D: TRBD1; size: NA; J: TRBJ2-7; V: TRBV6-5; CDR3: CASSYSRTGHEQYF; DNA: TGTGCCAGCAGTTACTCGAGGACAGGACACGAGCAGTACTTC
D: TRBD1; size: NA; J: TRBJ1-2; V: TRBV7-9; CDR3: CASSSQPAGGNYGYTF; DNA: TGTGCCAGCAGCTCCCAGCCGGCAGGGGGCAACTATGGCTACACCTTC
D: NA; size: few; J: TRBJ2-1; V: TRBV27; CDR3: CASTRAGVEKKRFF; DNA: TGTGCCAGCACCCGGGCAGGCGTGGAAAAGAAGCGGTTCTTC
D: TRBD2; size: many; J: TRBJ2-7; V: TRBV10-3; CDR3: CAISETSGRYEQYF; DNA: TGTGCCATCAGTGAGACTAGCGGGAGGTACGAGCAGTACTTC
D: NA; size: NA; J: TRBJ2-1; V: TRBV6-1; CDR3: CASTPGRSYNEQFF; DNA: TGTGCCAGCACTCCGGGCAGGTCCTACAATGAGCAGTTCTTC
D: TRBD1; size: few; J: TRBJ1-1; V: TRBV6-1; CDR3: CASQNRGMNTEAFF; DNA: TGTGCCAGCCAAAACAGGGGCATGAACACTGAAGCTTTCTTT
D: TRBD1; size: many; J: TRBJ2-7; V: TRBV12-3/TRBV12-4; CDR3: CASSPSPRTGPHF; DNA: TGTGCCAGCAGTCCCTCCCCTCGGACAGGTCCCCACTTC
D: NA; size: NA; J: TRBJ2-3; V: TRBV7-9; CDR3: CASSLSGVYTDTQYF; DNA: TGTGCCAGCAGCCTTTCAGGGGTGTACACAGATACGCAGTATTTT
D: TRBD2; size: few; J: TRBJ2-3; V: TRBV29-1; CDR3: CSATRLAGARADTQYF; DNA: TGCAGCGCGACGAGGCTAGCGGGAGCAAGGGCAGATACGCAGTATTTT
D: TRBD1; size: NA; J: TRBJ2-7; V: TRBV24-1; CDR3: CATSESGGSSYEQYF; DNA: TGTGCCACCAGTGAGTCAGGGGGTTCATCCTACGAGCAGTACTTC
D: TRBD1; size: few; J: TRBJ2-7; V: TRBV28; CDR3: CASSFWDRDPTYEQYF; DNA: TGTGCCAGCAGTTTTTGGGACAGGGATCCTACTTACGAGCAGTACTTC
D: TRBD2; size: few; J: TRBJ2-1; V: TRBV11-3; CDR3: CASSLESLAGGHEQFF; DNA: TGTGCCAGCAGCTTAGAATCTTTAGCGGGAGGGCATGAGCAGTTCTTC
D: NA; size: NA; J: TRBJ1-1; V: TRBV6-5; CDR3: CASKLGTEAFF; DNA: TGTGCCAGCAAACTGGGGACTGAAGCTTTCTTT
D: TRBD1; size: NA; J: TRBJ1-4; V: TRBV28; CDR3: CASRGQGALKLFF; DNA: TGTGCCAGCAGGGGACAGGGGGCACTGAAACTGTTTTTT
D: TRBD1; size: few; J: TRBJ2-3; V: TRBV7-9; CDR3: CASSLVRGQAYTDTQYF; DNA: TGTGCCAGCAGCTTAGTGAGGGGACAGGCTTACACAGATACGCAGTATTTT
D: NA; size: many; J: TRBJ1-1; V: TRBV20-1; CDR3: CSATRQYMNTEAFF; DNA: TGCAGTGCCACCCGACAGTACATGAACACTGAAGCTTTCTTT